Below are 7 T cell receptor beta chains sequenced from a single sample in a study of identical twins. TCRdb processed the 5' RACE reads anew with MiXCR; each CDR3 protein has one entry. Among 1.5 million or so distinct CDR3 sequences listed, about 32% were seen once. Sequencing was carried out using cord blood. The receptors derive from a newborn girl in good health.

The chain has TRBV28 and TRBJ2-7; no clear D. The CDR3 loop spans 14 amino acids. V lost 5 bases and J lost 0, with 11 bases in between. Germline V gene data show CDR1 as MDHEN and CDR2 as SYDVKM. The CDR3 spells CASSAGSSSYEQYF. CDR3 in DNA: TGTGCCAGCAGTGCCGGGTCTAGCTCCTACGAGCAGTACTTC.

This clonotype was found a few times. The V gene is TRBV10-3, the J gene TRBJ2-7, with D possibly TRBD1 on 6 matching bases. With 6 bases removed from V and 3 bases from J, the gap between germline ends came to 9 bases. CDR3 length: 12 residues. CDR1 is ENHRY, CDR2 SYGVKD, per germline. CDR3 region: CAISRTDYEQYF. The CDR3, as DNA: TGTGCCATCAGCCGGACAGACTACGAGCAGTACTTC.

This clonotype was recorded a few times. V usage is TRBV7-2 and J usage is TRBJ2-7; 7 nucleotides match TRBD2. The CDR3 has 14 amino acids. Germline V gene data show CDR1 as SGHTA and CDR2 as FQGNSA. V gave up 2 bases and J gave up 3 bases; unmatched junction bases: 4. The DNA of the CDR3 is TGTGCCAGCAGCTTAATGCGGGGGAGCTACGAGCAGTACTTC. Protein sequence: CASSLMRGSYEQYF.

This chain connects TRBV25-1 to TRBJ2-4, with TRBD1 matching 9 bases. This CDR3 is built from 17 residues. Losses at the gene ends were 4 bases for V and 3 bases for J; bases not matched to a gene: 10. Germline-derived CDR1 and CDR2 are MGHDK and SYGVNS. The DNA of the CDR3 is TGTGCCAGCAGTGCGACCGGGACAGGGTATGACAAAAACATTCAGTACTTC. This encodes CASSATGTGYDKNIQYF. Variable domain in full (rest from reference TRBV25-1 and TRBJ2-4): EADIYQTPRYLVIGTGKKITLECSQTMGHDKMYWYQQDPGMELHLIHYSYGVNSTEKGDLSSESTVSRIRTEHFPLTLESARPSHTSQYLCASSATGTGYDKNIQYFGAGTRLSVL.

This clonotype was seen repeatedly, ten times or more. The chain recombines TRBV28 with TRBJ1-2, with unresolved D. CDR3 length equals 12 residues. Trimming shortened V by 5 bases and J by 4 bases, and 8 bases separated the two germline ends. CDR1 is MDHEN and CDR2 is SYDVKM in the germline V gene. CDR3 DNA: TGTGCCAGCAGTGCCCCGGCCTATGGCTACACCTTC. The encoded protein is CASSAPAYGYTF.

CDR3 nucleotides: TGCAGTGCTAGAGGTTGGACTAGCGCCAGCGATGAGCAGTTCTTC. This translates into CSARGWTSASDEQFF. The chain employs TRBV20-1 and TRBJ2-1, with 9 bases that match TRBD2. V lost 1 base to trimming and J lost 8 bases; unmatched junction nucleotides: 9. This CDR3 contains 15 residues. Germline CDR1 and CDR2: DFQATT and SNEGSKA (reference sequence).

The sample holds one count of this clonotype. The V gene is TRBV11-1, the J gene TRBJ2-1, with 12 bases that match TRBD2. The CDR3 consists of 22 residues. Germline-derived CDR1 and CDR2 are SGHAT and FQDESV (reference sequence). The ends lost 0 bases at V and 1 base at J; junction bases unmatched: 16. Here the CDR3 DNA reads TGTGCCAGCAGCTTAGCGCTACCCCTAGCGGGGGGGCCCCAATCATCCTACAATGAGCAGTTCTTC. This encodes CASSLALPLAGGPQSSYNEQFF.